This T cell receptor beta chain was sequenced for a study of blood T cell repertoires in COVID-19. Across the study: PBMCs, B-cell-depleted T cells, or T cells were the source of the cDNA or gDNA that made up the material.

Produced via immunoSEQ multiplex PCR; TCRdb's table is partial and in-frame only. The table records around 270,000 clones, about 87% of them present only once. From germline, CDR1 is SGDLS and CDR2 YYNGEE. The CDR3 runs 15 residues. V was trimmed by 4 bases and J by 1 base, leaving 12 bases between them. The chain uses TRBV9 and TRBJ2-1; D is unresolved. The receptor's source is a woman aged 55-69 years with COVID-19, enrolled during active disease. The sample consisted of peripheral blood. In DNA, the CDR3 is TGTGCCAGCAGCCCCCGAGAGAAATCCTACAATGAGCAGTTCTTC. Its translation is CASSPREKSYNEQFF.